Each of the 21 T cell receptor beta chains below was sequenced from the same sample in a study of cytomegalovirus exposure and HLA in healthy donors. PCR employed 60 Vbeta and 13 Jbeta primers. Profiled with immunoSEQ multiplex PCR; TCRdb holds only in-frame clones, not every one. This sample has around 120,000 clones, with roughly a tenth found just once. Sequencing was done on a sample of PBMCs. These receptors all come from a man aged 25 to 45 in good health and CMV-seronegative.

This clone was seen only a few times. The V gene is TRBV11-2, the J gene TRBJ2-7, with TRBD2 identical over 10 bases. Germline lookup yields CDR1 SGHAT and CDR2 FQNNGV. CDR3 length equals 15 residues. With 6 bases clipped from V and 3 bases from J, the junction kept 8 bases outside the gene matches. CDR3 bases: TGTGCCAGCAGTTATTTTAGCGGGGGGATCTACGAGCAGTACTTC. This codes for CASSYFSGGIYEQYF.

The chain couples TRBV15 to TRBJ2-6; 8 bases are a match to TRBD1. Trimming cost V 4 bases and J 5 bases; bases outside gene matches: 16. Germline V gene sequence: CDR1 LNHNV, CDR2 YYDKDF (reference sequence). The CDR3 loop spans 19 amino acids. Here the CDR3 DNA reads TGTGCCACCAGCACCTTCCGGGACAGGCTCTCTGGATGGGCCAACGTCCTGACTTTC. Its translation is CATSTFRDRLSGWANVLTF.

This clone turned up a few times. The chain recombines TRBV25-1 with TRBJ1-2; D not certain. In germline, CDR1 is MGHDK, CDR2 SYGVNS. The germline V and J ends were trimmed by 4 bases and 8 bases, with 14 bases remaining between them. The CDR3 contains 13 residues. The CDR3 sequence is CASSAPGRWGYTF. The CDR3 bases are TGTGCCAGCAGTGCCCCAGGTCGCTGGGGCTACACCTTC.

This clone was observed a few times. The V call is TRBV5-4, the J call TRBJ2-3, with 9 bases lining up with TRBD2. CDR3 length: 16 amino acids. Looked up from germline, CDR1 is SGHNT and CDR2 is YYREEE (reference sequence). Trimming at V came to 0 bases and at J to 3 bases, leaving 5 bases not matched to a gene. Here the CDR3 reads CASSLGLAGLTDTQYF. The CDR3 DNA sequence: TGTGCCAGCAGCTTGGGCCTAGCGGGATTAACAGATACGCAGTATTTT.

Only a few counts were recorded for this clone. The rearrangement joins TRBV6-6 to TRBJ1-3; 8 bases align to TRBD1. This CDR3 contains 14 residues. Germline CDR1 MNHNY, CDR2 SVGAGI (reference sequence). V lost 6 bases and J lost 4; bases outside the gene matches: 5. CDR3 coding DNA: TGTGCCAGCAGCGGACAGGGAGGCGGAAACACCATATATTTT. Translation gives CASSGQGGGNTIYF.

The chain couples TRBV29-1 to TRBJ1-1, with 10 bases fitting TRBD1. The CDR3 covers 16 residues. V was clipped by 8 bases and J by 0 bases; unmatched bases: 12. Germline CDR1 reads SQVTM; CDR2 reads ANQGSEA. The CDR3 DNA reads TGCAGCTCTTCCAAGGGGACAGGGGCCATGAACACTGAAGCTTTCTTT. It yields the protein CSSSKGTGAMNTEAFF.

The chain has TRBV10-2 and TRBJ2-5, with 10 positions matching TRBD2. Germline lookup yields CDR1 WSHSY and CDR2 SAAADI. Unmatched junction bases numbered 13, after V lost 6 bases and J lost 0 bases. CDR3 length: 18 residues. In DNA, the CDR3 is TGCGCCAGCAGACCCGGGACTAGCGCGTTCCCGTACCAAGAGACCCAGTACTTC. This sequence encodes CASRPGTSAFPYQETQYF.

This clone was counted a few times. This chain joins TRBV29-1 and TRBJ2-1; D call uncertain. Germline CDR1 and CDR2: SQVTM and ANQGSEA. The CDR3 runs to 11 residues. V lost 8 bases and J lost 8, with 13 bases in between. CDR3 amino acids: CSSRVLDEQFF. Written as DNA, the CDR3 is TGCAGCTCGAGAGTCTTGGATGAGCAGTTCTTC.

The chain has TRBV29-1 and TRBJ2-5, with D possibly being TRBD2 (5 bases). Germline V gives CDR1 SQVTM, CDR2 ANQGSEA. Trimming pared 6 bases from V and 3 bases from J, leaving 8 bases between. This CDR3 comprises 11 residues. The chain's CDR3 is CSVAGEETQYF. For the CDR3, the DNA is TGCAGCGTCGCCGGGGAAGAGACCCAGTACTTC.

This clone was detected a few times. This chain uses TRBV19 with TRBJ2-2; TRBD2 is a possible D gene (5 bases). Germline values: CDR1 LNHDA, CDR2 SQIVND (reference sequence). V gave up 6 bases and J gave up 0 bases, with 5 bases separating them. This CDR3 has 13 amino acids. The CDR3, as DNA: TGTGCCAGTAGACTAGCGAACACCGGGGAGCTGTTTTTT. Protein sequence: CASRLANTGELFF.

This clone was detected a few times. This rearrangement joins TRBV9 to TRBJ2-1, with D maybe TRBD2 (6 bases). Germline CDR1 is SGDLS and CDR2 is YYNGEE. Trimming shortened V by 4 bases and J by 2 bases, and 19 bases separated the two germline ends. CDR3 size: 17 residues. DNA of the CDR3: TGTGCCAGCAGCAGACTTATCGGGAGATCTCCCTACAATGAGCAGTTCTTC. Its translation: CASSRLIGRSPYNEQFF.

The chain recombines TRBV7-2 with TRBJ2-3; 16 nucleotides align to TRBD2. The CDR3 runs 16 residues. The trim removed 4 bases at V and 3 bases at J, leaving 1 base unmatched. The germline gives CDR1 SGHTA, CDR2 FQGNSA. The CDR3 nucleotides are TGTGCCAGCAGCTCGGGACTAGCGGGGGGGACAGATACGCAGTATTTT. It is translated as CASSSGLAGGTDTQYF.

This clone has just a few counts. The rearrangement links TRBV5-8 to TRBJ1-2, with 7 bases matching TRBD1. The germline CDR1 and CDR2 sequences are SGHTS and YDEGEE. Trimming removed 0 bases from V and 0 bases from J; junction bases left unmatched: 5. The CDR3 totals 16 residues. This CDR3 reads CASSLEGTAANYGYTF. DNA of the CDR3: TGTGCCAGCAGCTTGGAAGGGACAGCCGCTAACTATGGCTACACCTTC.

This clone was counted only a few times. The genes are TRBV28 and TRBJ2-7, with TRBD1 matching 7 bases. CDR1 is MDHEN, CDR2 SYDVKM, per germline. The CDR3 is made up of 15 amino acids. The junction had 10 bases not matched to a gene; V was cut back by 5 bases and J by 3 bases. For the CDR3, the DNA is TGTGCCAGCAGTGGCCTCGGGACAGCATACTACGAGCAGTACTTC. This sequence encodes CASSGLGTAYYEQYF.

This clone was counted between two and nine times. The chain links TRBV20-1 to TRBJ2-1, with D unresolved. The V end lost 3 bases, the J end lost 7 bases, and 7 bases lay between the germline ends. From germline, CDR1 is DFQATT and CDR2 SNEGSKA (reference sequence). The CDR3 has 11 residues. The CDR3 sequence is CSASIANEQFF. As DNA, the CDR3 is TGCAGTGCTAGTATCGCGAATGAGCAGTTCTTC.

CDR3 bases: TGCGCCAGCAGTGAATACGGAGTGGGGACCCAGTACTTC. Translated, it gives CASSEYGVGTQYF. V usage is TRBV10-1 and J usage is TRBJ2-5; unclear D gene. The germline V gene encodes CDR1 WNHNN and CDR2 SYGVQD (reference sequence). The CDR3 is made up of 13 amino acids. The V gene lost 3 bases and the J gene lost 7 bases, with 12 bases spanning the gap.

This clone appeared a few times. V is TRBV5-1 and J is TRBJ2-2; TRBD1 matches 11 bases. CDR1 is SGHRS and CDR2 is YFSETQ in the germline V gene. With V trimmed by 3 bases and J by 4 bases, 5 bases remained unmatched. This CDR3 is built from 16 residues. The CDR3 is CASSWSGTGGTGELFF. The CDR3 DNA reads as TGCGCCAGCAGCTGGTCGGGGACAGGGGGCACCGGGGAGCTGTTTTTT.

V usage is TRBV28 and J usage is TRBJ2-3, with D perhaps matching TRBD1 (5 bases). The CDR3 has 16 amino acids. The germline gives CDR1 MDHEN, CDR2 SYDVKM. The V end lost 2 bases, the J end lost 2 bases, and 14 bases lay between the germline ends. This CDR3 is CASSLIGASDTDTQYF. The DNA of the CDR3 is TGTGCCAGCAGTTTAATTGGGGCCAGTGACACAGATACGCAGTATTTT. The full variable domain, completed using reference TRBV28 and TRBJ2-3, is DVKVTQSSRYLVKRTGEKVFLECVQDMDHENMFWYRQDPGLGLRLIYFSYDVKMKEKGDIPEGYSVSREKKERFSLILESASTNQTSMYLCASSLIGASDTDTQYFGPGTRLTVL.

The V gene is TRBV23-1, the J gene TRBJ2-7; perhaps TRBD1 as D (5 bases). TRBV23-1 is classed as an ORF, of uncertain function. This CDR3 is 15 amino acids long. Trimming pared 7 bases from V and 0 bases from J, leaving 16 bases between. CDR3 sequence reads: CASTKTPTASYEQYF. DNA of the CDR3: TGCGCCAGCACCAAAACCCCGACAGCCTCCTACGAGCAGTACTTC.

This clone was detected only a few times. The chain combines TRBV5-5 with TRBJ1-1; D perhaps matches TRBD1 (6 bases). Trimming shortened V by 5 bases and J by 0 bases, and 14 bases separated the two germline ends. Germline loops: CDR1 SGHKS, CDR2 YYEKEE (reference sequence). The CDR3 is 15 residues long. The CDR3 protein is CASRTGQNLNTEAFF. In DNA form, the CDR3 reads TGTGCCAGCAGGACTGGACAGAACCTGAACACTGAAGCTTTCTTT.

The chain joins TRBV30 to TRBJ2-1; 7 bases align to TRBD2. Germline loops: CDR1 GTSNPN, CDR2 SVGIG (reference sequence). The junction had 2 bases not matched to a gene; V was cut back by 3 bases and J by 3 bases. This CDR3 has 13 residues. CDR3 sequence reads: CAWSGRSYNEQFF. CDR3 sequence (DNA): TGTGCCTGGAGCGGGAGGAGCTACAATGAGCAGTTCTTC. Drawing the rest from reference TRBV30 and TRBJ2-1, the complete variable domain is SQTIHQWPATLVQPVGSPLSLECTVEGTSNPNLYWYRQAAGRGLQLLFYSVGIGQISSEVPQNLSASRPQDRQFILSSKKLLLSDSGFYLCAWSGRSYNEQFFGPGTRLTVL.